Listed below are T cell receptor beta chains from one sample, sequenced in a study of CD8+ T cells in alopecia areata. The protocol was immunoSEQ multiplex PCR, while the TCRdb copy is restricted to in-frame clones and leaves out a portion. This sample has 130,000 or so clones, with about 88% found just once. The sequencing here drew on CD8+ T cells sorted from blood, taken at week 4, from a patient treated with tofacitinib. Receptors were obtained from a human donor with alopecia areata. Each CDR3 is given with its conserved first and last residue. D genes are given only for firm matches. Clone size appears in some rows only: once, few, many, or a class for an expanded clone.

size	D	J	V	CDR3	DNA
.	.	TRBJ2-2	TRBV7-9	CASVGMLKELFF	TGTGCCAGCGTGGGGATGCTAAAGGAGCTGTTTTTT
.	.	TRBJ1-4	TRBV9	CASSFRPKEKLFF	TGTGCCAGCAGCTTCAGACCCAAAGAAAAACTGTTTTTT
.	.	TRBJ2-3	TRBV9	CASSEDTDTQYF	TGTGCCAGCAGCGAAGACACAGATACGCAGTATTTT
few	.	TRBJ2-7	TRBV11-2	CASSLVGFYEQYF	TGTGCCAGCAGCTTAGTAGGGTTCTACGAGCAGTACTTC
.	.	TRBJ2-7	TRBV11-2	CASSPRQVGPGYEQYF	TGTGCCAGCAGCCCGCGACAGGTAGGGCCTGGTTACGAGCAGTACTTC
.	TRBD1	TRBJ2-3	TRBV27	CASSKLDRVGTDTQYF	TGTGCCAGCAGTAAACTGGACAGGGTAGGAACAGATACGCAGTATTTT
.	.	TRBJ2-7	TRBV10-3	CAISERKGQTHYEQYF	TGTGCCATCAGTGAGAGGAAAGGACAGACACACTACGAGCAGTACTTC
.	TRBD1	TRBJ2-2	TRBV23-1	CASSQPGTDNTGELFF	TGCGCCAGCAGTCAACCCGGGACAGATAACACCGGGGAGCTGTTTTTT
.	.	TRBJ1-1	TRBV29-1	CSVRGSENTEAFF	TGCAGCGTTCGCGGCAGCGAGAACACTGAAGCTTTCTTT
.	.	TRBJ2-7	TRBV6-5	CASSYEAGSYEQYF	TGTGCCAGCAGCTACGAGGCGGGCTCCTACGAGCAGTACTTC
.	TRBD2	TRBJ2-3	TRBV9	CASSGEAGAVDTQYF	TGTGCCAGCAGCGGCGAAGCGGGGGCGGTAGATACGCAGTATTTT
.	.	TRBJ2-3	TRBV29-1	CSVRRRAAYNTDTQYF	TGCAGCGTACGAAGACGGGCCGCATACAACACAGATACGCAGTATTTT
.	TRBD1	TRBJ2-5	TRBV5-1	CASSLEGQIQETQYF	TGCGCCAGCAGCTTGGAGGGACAGATACAAGAGACCCAGTACTTC
few	.	TRBJ2-7	TRBV29-1	CSAEGDGTYEQYF	TGCAGCGCCGAAGGGGACGGAACCTACGAGCAGTACTTC
.	.	TRBJ2-2	TRBV4-1	CASSQVSPGTGELFF	TGCGCCAGCAGCCAAGTCTCCCCGGGCACCGGGGAGCTGTTTTTT